This T cell receptor beta chain appears in the sequencing data of a study of siplizumab effects on memory and regulatory T cells. Note on this clone: No antigen is known for it.

The repertoire was sequenced with immunoSEQ multiplex PCR; TCRdb's copy has only in-frame clones and lacks some. The sample lists about 100,000 clones, 91% seen once, with roughly 0.16% in the top ten. V gave up 0 bases and J gave up 2 bases, with 23 bases separating them. The CDR3 consists of 18 residues. Germline V CDR1 and CDR2: GTSNPN, SVGIG (reference sequence). The study, taken as a whole, reports: A small minority of alloreactive clones were mapped to unstimulated subsets. Mappable CD4+ clones that were alloreactive averaged approximately 69% Treg-derived with siplizumab versus around 30% in controls. No naive or memory phenotype could be assigned to roughly 75-97% of proliferating clones.

This sequence joins TRBV30 and TRBJ2-7; D unclear. This receptor was identified in a human donor in good health. The sample taken for sequencing was CD4+ T cells sorted from blood. Here the CDR3 reads CAWSVSIILATVPYEQYF. The DNA for the CDR3 is TGTGCCTGGAGTGTCTCAATTATTCTGGCCACGGTGCCCTACGAGCAGTACTTC. Drawing the rest from reference TRBV30 and TRBJ2-7, the complete variable domain is SQTIHQWPATLVQPVGSPLSLECTVEGTSNPNLYWYRQAAGRGLQLLFYSVGIGQISSEVPQNLSASRPQDRQFILSSKKLLLSDSGFYLCAWSVSIILATVPYEQYFGPGTRLTVT.